The rows below give T cell receptor beta chains drawn from one sample of a study of blood T cell repertoires in COVID-19. Assay used: immunoSEQ multiplex PCR; TCRdb lists only in-frame clones, some missing. Of approximately 260,000 clones detected, about 88% appear once; the ten largest clones hold less than 8.5%. Sequenced input: PBMCs or T cells enriched from blood (not recorded which). These receptors all stem from a woman aged 50 to 60 who had been exposed to COVID-19. CDR3s include the opening cysteine and the closing phenylalanine or tryptophan. The D gene is left open where the match is weak. Rows may omit the clone size; those that give it use once, few, many or a size class.

TRBV18	NA	NA	TRBJ1-1	TGTGCCAGCTCGACAGGCATGAACACTGAAGCTTTCTTT	CASSTGMNTEAFF
TRBV3-1/TRBV3-2	NA	NA	TRBJ1-1	TGTGCCAGCAGCCCCCGGGGGGCGCGGACTGAAGCTTTCTTT	CASSPRGARTEAFF
TRBV7-2	TRBD2	NA	TRBJ2-3	TGTGCCAGCAGCTTATATGGGGGGGGGAGCACAGATACGCAGTATTTT	CASSLYGGGSTDTQYF
TRBV18	NA	NA	TRBJ2-7	TGTGCCAGCTCACCACGTCAGGGTCATGCCTACGAGCAGTACTTC	CASSPRQGHAYEQYF
TRBV2	TRBD1	NA	TRBJ1-3	TGTGCCAGCCGACAGGGCTCGAGCTCTGGAAACACCATATATTTT	CASRQGSSSGNTIYF
TRBV28	TRBD1	few	TRBJ2-3	TGTGCCAGCAACCACCTCGGGACAGGGGAGGGTAGCACAGATACGCAGTATTTT	CASNHLGTGEGSTDTQYF
TRBV4-1	NA	few	TRBJ1-1	TGCGCCAGCAGCCAGTTTCTGACAGTGAACACTGAAGCTTTCTTT	CASSQFLTVNTEAFF
TRBV5-6	NA	NA	TRBJ2-7	TGTGCCAGCAGCGGGGGACAACGAAGCTCCTACGAGCAGTACTTC	CASSGGQRSSYEQYF
TRBV6-5	NA	NA	TRBJ1-1	TGTGCCAGCAGTTACTCGCGGGGGGTGAGGACTGAAGCTTTCTTT	CASSYSRGVRTEAFF
TRBV9	NA	NA	TRBJ1-4	TGTGCCAGCAGCGTAGGCGGGGTCGTGGGTGAAAAACTGTTTTTT	CASSVGGVVGEKLFF
TRBV9	NA	NA	TRBJ1-4	TGTGCCAGCAGCGTAGCGGCTGGGGGGGGCGAAAAACTGTTTTTT	CASSVAAGGGEKLFF
TRBV10-3	NA	NA	TRBJ1-2	TGTGCCATCAGCTCAGGGAAAGGGTATGGCTACACCTTC	CAISSGKGYGYTF
TRBV6-5	TRBD1	once	TRBJ2-3	TGTGCCAGCAGTCGGGACAGTATAGATACGCAGTATTTT	CASSRDSIDTQYF
TRBV3-1/TRBV3-2	NA	NA	TRBJ2-1	TGTGCCAGCAGCCGGACAGAGTGGGGTGAGCAGTTCTTC	CASSRTEWGEQFF
TRBV5-6	NA	NA	TRBJ1-3	TGTGCCAGCAGCAGGGGCACTGCGAACACCATATATTTT	CASSRGTANTIYF
TRBV5-5	NA	NA	TRBJ1-1	TGTGCCAGCAGCTTGGCCACTCTGCAGAACACTGAAGCTTTCTTT	CASSLATLQNTEAFF
TRBV2	NA	NA	TRBJ2-1	TGTGCCAGCAGTGTCGGGCGGGGCACCTACAATGAGCAGTTCTTC	CASSVGRGTYNEQFF
TRBV7-2	TRBD2	few	TRBJ2-1	TGTGCCAGCAGCCTGGGGACTAAATCCTACAATGAGCAGTTCTTC	CASSLGTKSYNEQFF
TRBV10-3	TRBD2	NA	TRBJ2-5	TGTGCCATCAGTGGCATAGCGGGGCAAGAGACCCAGTACTTC	CAISGIAGQETQYF
TRBV19	NA	NA	TRBJ2-7	TGTGCCAGTAGTATAACAGGGATTGAGGACGAGCAGTACTTC	CASSITGIEDEQYF
TRBV3-1/TRBV3-2	TRBD1	few	TRBJ1-4	TGTGCCAGCAGCCTTAGGACAGGGGGAAATGAAAAACTGTTTTTT	CASSLRTGGNEKLFF
TRBV5-1	NA	NA	TRBJ1-5	TGCGCCAGCAGCTTGGAGGGGCTCCAACAGCCCCAGCATTTT	CASSLEGLQQPQHF
TRBV4-3	TRBD1	once	TRBJ1-1	TGCGCCAGCAGCCAAACAGGGGGGAGGGTTGAAGCTTTCTTT	CASSQTGGRVEAFF
TRBV6-5	NA	many	TRBJ1-3	TGTGCCAGCAGTCTTCGGGAATCTGGAAACACCATATATTTT	CASSLRESGNTIYF
TRBV10-2	NA	once	TRBJ2-1	TGCGCCAGCAGTCCTCAGGGCTTTGGTTACAATGAGCAGTTCTTC	CASSPQGFGYNEQFF
TRBV28	TRBD1	NA	TRBJ1-5	TGTGCCAGCAGTTCCATGCGAGGGGCCAGGGACAGTCAGCCCCAGCATTTT	CASSSMRGARDSQPQHF
TRBV19	NA	once	TRBJ1-3	TGTGCCAGTAGTATCGGGAGCTCTGGAAACACCATATATTTT	CASSIGSSGNTIYF
TRBV7-9	TRBD2	NA	TRBJ2-2	TGTGCCAGCAGCTTAGGCCCCTGGGGACTAGGGGACACCGGGGAGCTGTTTTTT	CASSLGPWGLGDTGELFF
TRBV11-2	TRBD1	NA	TRBJ2-5	TGTGCCAGCAGCTTATCCGGGACAGGGGGAGAGACCCAGTACTTC	CASSLSGTGGETQYF
TRBV28	NA	few	TRBJ1-2	TGTGCCAGCAGTTTGGACTTTATGTATGGCTACACCTTC	CASSLDFMYGYTF
TRBV18	NA	NA	TRBJ1-2	TGTGCCAGCTCACCAGGAGGGGAGGGCTACACCTTC	CASSPGGEGYTF
TRBV19	NA	NA	TRBJ1-5	TGTGCCAGTAGTATCATAGGATGGAGGGACTTTAGCAATCAGCCCCAGCATTTT	CASSIIGWRDFSNQPQHF
TRBV29-1	NA	NA	TRBJ1-1	TGCAGCGTTCGACGGGGTCTCTCCACTGAAGCTTTCTTT	CSVRRGLSTEAFF
TRBV3-1/TRBV3-2	NA	NA	TRBJ2-2	TGTGCCAGCAGCGCTACGCCGTGGGAGCTGTTTTTT	CASSATPWELFF
TRBV14	TRBD1	few	TRBJ1-6	TGTGCCAGCAGCCTGACAGGGGCCGGCAATTCACCCCTCCACTTT	CASSLTGAGNSPLHF
TRBV14	TRBD1	NA	TRBJ1-2	TGTGCCAGCAGCCCCCGGGGACAGGGGAGAGGCTACACCTTC	CASSPRGQGRGYTF
TRBV3-1/TRBV3-2	NA	NA	TRBJ1-2	TGTGCCAGCGCCCACCGAGCCGATGGCTACACCTTC	CASAHRADGYTF
TRBV19	NA	NA	TRBJ1-3	TGTGCCAGTAGTATAATCAGAAGCTCTGGAAACACCATATATTTT	CASSIIRSSGNTIYF
TRBV6-5	TRBD1	few	TRBJ2-7	TGTGCCAGCAGTTCCTCGGGACAGGCCAGTGAGCAGTACTTC	CASSSSGQASEQYF
TRBV3-1/TRBV3-2	TRBD2	NA	TRBJ2-3	TGTGCCAGCAGCCAAGGGGGACTAGCGGCAACGGGAGGGGCCCCAGATACGCAGTATTTT	CASSQGGLAATGGAPDTQYF
TRBV12-3/TRBV12-4	NA	once	TRBJ1-1	TGTGCCAGCAGTCCTTCCACTTTCACTGAAGCTTTCTTT	CASSPSTFTEAFF
TRBV2	NA	NA	TRBJ2-4	TGTGCCAGCAGTCCTGACAGGTTCGGAAACATTCAGTACTTC	CASSPDRFGNIQYF
TRBV2	NA	few	TRBJ1-2	TGTGCCAGCAGTGCCTCGGGAGTGGGGAGCTACACCTTC	CASSASGVGSYTF
TRBV4-2	NA	NA	TRBJ2-5	TGTGCCAGCAGCCGAAGGTACAGGGTTGAGGAGACCCAGTACTTC	CASSRRYRVEETQYF
TRBV25-1	NA	NA	TRBJ1-4	TGTGCCAGCAGCGCGGAGGGATCGGGTCGAAAACTGTTTTTT	CASSAEGSGRKLFF
TRBV7-8	TRBD1	NA	TRBJ2-3	TGTGCCAGCAGCTTAAATGGTCTGGGACAGGGAGTCGCAGATACGCAGTATTTT	CASSLNGLGQGVADTQYF
TRBV2	NA	NA	TRBJ2-1	TGTGCCAGCAGGCGGGACTCCGTTAATGAGCAGTTCTTC	CASRRDSVNEQFF
TRBV5-1	NA	NA	TRBJ1-4	TGCGCCAGCAGCTTGGGTATCGGTAATGAAAAACTGTTTTTT	CASSLGIGNEKLFF
TRBV24-1	NA	NA	TRBJ1-1	TGTGCCACCAGTGATTTGACCCGAGGAAGGGGAAACACTGAAGCTTTCTTT	CATSDLTRGRGNTEAFF
TRBV12-3/TRBV12-4	NA	once	TRBJ1-3	TGTGCCAGCAGTCCATTAGACTTGAACACCATATATTTT	CASSPLDLNTIYF
TRBV6-5	NA	NA	TRBJ1-5	TGTGCCAGCAGTAAATATCCGGGTCGAGATCAGCCCCAGCATTTT	CASSKYPGRDQPQHF
TRBV4-2	NA	NA	TRBJ1-1	TGTGCCAGCAGCCAAGACTCTCGGGAAATTTTGGATACTGAAGCTTTCTTT	CASSQDSREILDTEAFF
TRBV19	TRBD1	NA	TRBJ2-7	TGTGCCAGTAGTACAGCCGGGACAGGGGACTACGAGCAGTACTTC	CASSTAGTGDYEQYF
TRBV2	NA	NA	TRBJ1-3	TGTGCCAGCAGTGGGATCGGTGCGGGGTCTGGAAACACCATATATTTT	CASSGIGAGSGNTIYF
TRBV20-1	NA	once	TRBJ1-4	TGCAGTGCTAGTCGGCTTGCTGACTGGAAACTGTTTTTT	CSASRLADWKLFF